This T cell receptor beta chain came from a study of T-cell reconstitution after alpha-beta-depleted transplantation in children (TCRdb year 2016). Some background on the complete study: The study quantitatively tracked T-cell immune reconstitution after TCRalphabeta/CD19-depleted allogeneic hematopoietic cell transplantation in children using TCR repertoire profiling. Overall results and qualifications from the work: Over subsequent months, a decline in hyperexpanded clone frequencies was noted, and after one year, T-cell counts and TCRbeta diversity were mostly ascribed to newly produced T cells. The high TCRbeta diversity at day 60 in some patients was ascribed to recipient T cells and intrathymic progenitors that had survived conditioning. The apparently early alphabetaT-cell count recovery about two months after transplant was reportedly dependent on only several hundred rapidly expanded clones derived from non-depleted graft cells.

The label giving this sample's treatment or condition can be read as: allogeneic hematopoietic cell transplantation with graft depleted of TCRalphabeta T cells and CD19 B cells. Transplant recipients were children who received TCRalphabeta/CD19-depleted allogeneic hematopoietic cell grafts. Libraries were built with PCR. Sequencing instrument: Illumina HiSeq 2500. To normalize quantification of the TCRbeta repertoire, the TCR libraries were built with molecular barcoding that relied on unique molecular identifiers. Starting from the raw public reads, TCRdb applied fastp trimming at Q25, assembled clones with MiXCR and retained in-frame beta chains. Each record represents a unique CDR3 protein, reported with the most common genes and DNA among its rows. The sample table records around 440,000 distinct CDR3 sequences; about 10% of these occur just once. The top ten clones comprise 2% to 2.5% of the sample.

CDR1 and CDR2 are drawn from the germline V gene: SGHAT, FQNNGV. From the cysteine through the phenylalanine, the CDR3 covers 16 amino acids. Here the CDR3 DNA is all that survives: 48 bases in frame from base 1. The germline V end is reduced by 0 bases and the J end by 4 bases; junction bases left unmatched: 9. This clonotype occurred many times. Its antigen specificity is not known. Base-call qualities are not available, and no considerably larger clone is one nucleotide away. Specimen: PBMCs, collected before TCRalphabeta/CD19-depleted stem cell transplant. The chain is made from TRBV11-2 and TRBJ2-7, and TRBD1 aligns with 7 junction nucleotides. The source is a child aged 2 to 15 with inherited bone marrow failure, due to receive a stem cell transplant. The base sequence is TGTGCCAGCAGCTTAGAGGCACGGGACAGTGAGTACGAGCAGTACTTC. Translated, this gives CASSLEARDSEYEQYF.